These 5 T cell receptor beta chains originate from one sample sequenced in a study of post-analysis software for immune sequencing data. Study results and limitations: Among four or five TRBV segments more frequent in patients than controls were TRBV5-6, TRBV5-1 and TRBV20-1.

For these receptors, no antigen is known. Libraries were made from TCR beta cDNA, and they carried unique molecular identifiers. One entry per CDR3 protein, called by TCRdb with MiXCR from the PCR reads. The sample carries about 570,000 distinct CDR3 sequences, less than 40% recorded once. The sequenced material came from blood. Receptors originate from a girl younger than 18 with multiple sclerosis.

The V call is TRBV6-5, the J call TRBJ2-5; TRBD2 is a possible D gene (6 bases). V gave up 7 bases and J gave up 11 bases, with 20 bases separating them. Germline CDR1 and CDR2: MNHEY and SVGAGI. CDR3 length: 13 residues. The CDR3 DNA sequence: TGTGCCAGCACCAAATCGGCCACGGGGGAGCAGTACTTC. This sequence encodes CASTKSATGEQYF.

Only a few counts were recorded for this clonotype. The rearrangement joins TRBV29-1 to TRBJ1-2, with D unclear. The CDR3 length is 11 residues. Germline loops: CDR1 SQVTM, CDR2 ANQGSEA. V lost 4 bases and J lost 4, with 7 bases in between. The CDR3 sequence: CSVVRTYGYTF. CDR3 in DNA: TGCAGCGTTGTGAGGACCTATGGCTACACCTTC.

CDR3 in DNA: TGTGCCAGCAGCTTCGAGAGGACTTTCACAGATACGCAGTATTTT. Its protein is CASSFERTFTDTQYF. The chain employs TRBV11-2 and TRBJ2-3; tentative D call: TRBD2 (5 bases). V was pared by 3 bases and J by 2 bases, with 12 bases between. In germline, CDR1 is SGHAT, CDR2 FQNNGV. The CDR3 totals 15 residues.

There are many counts of this clonotype. This sequence joins TRBV5-1 and TRBJ2-3; TRBD1 is a possible D gene (5 bases). The CDR3 is made up of 14 amino acids. Germline assignment: CDR1 SGHRS and CDR2 YFSETQ. Trimming took off 2 bases at V and 4 bases at J, with 11 bases between the two ends. In DNA form, the CDR3 reads TGCGCCAGCAGCTTCCAGGGATCTTCAGATACGCAGTATTTT. Its protein is CASSFQGSSDTQYF.

The J gene is TRBJ1-5, the V gene TRBV12-3 or TRBV12-4; 9 bases line up with TRBD1. Losses at the gene ends were 5 bases for V and 0 bases for J; bases not matched to a gene: 8. The CDR3 length is 17 residues. The DNA of the CDR3 is TGTGCCAGCAGTCCCCTGTCACAGGGGGCTAGCAATCAGCCCCAGCATTTT. Protein product: CASSPLSQGASNQPQHF.